This T cell receptor (beta chain) was identified in a study of control samples from healthy donors and cancer patients. Of note for this clone: The sample contains more than one DNA sequence encoding this CDR3.

Germline loops: CDR1 SEHNR, CDR2 FQNEAQ (reference sequence). The CDR3 loop spans 13 amino acids. Trimming removed 5 bases from V and 5 bases from J; junction bases left unmatched: 5. Libraries were prepared by immunoSEQ multiplex PCR; TCRdb keeps only in-frame clonotypes and omits some of them. The sample gives 150,000 to 180,000 clones, approximately 94% of which show up once; around 6.2% is in the top ten. This sequence joins TRBV7-9 and TRBJ1-2; 7 bases are a match to TRBD1. The sequence came from a man aged 35 to 55 in good health. Sample: blood. The CDR3 nucleotides read TGTGCCAGCAGCCTAGGGACAGTGTATGGCTACACCTTC. Translated: CASSLGTVYGYTF. The full variable domain, its missing parts supplied by reference TRBV7-9 and TRBJ1-2, is DTGVSQNPRHKITKRGQNVTFRCDPISEHNRLYWYRQTLGQGPEFLTYFQNEAQLEKSRLLSDRFSAERPKGSFSTLEIQRTEQGDSAMYLCASSLGTVYGYTFGSGTRLTVV.